This entry is about one TCR beta chain. Antigen unknown. This sample stems from a study of T cell responses to AZD1222 COVID-19 vaccine. Overall study results and limits: Vaccination with two AZD1222 doses was followed by a rise in Spike-specific TCR breadth and depth. Females made up more of the donors, who were largely white British, and clonal diversity may have come out too low. Of the AZD1222 recipients, only 5 or 6 were seropositive at baseline.

Method: immunoSEQ multiplex PCR; TCRdb's copy keeps in-frame clones and lacks some. This sample carries just under 150,000 clones, approximately 89% of them seen once, and the ten largest clones take roughly 1.5%. Germline V lookup: CDR1 LGHNA, CDR2 YSLEER. This CDR3 has 16 residues. V shed 5 bases, J shed 1 base, and the junction held 10 bases outside the gene matches. V usage is TRBV4-3 and J usage is TRBJ2-7, with 8 bases matching TRBD1. This specimen was peripheral blood, taken 28 days after the second AZD1222 dose. The receptor was derived from an adult who received the AZD1222 COVID-19 vaccine. The CDR3 spells CASSFSGTGESYEQYF. The CDR3 coding sequence is TGCGCCAGCAGCTTCTCCGGGACAGGCGAGTCCTACGAGCAGTACTTC.